This TCR beta chain derives from a study of T cells after yellow fever vaccination. Broader study findings: Clonotypes found in both CD4 and CD8 compartments made up a small share. Abundant clonotypes from the bulk population could have been carried over as contaminants into FACS-sorted repertoires. Once the booster was given, most primary-vaccination clones reappeared, at roughly 96% for CD4 and over 85% for CD8.

A process of 5'RACE template switching, which added a universal primer site and UMIs, was used to make TCR cDNA. From the 5' RACE reads, TCRdb called clonotypes with MiXCR, one entry per CDR3 protein. The data show some 560,000 distinct CDR3 sequences, around 21% seen once. With regard to this clonotype: The target antigen is unknown.

This clonotype originated in a man aged 25 to 40 who received the YFV17D yellow fever vaccine. The sequencing used PBMCs, collected 15 days after the yellow fever booster vaccination.

The CDR3 nucleotides read TGTGCCAGCAGTTTACAATCCTTGGAGACCCAGTACTTC. It specifies CASSLQSLETQYF. The rearrangement links TRBV12-3 or TRBV12-4 to TRBJ2-5; D gene unclear. This CDR3 is built from 13 residues. V was cut by 2 bases and J by 5 bases, with 9 bases left in between.